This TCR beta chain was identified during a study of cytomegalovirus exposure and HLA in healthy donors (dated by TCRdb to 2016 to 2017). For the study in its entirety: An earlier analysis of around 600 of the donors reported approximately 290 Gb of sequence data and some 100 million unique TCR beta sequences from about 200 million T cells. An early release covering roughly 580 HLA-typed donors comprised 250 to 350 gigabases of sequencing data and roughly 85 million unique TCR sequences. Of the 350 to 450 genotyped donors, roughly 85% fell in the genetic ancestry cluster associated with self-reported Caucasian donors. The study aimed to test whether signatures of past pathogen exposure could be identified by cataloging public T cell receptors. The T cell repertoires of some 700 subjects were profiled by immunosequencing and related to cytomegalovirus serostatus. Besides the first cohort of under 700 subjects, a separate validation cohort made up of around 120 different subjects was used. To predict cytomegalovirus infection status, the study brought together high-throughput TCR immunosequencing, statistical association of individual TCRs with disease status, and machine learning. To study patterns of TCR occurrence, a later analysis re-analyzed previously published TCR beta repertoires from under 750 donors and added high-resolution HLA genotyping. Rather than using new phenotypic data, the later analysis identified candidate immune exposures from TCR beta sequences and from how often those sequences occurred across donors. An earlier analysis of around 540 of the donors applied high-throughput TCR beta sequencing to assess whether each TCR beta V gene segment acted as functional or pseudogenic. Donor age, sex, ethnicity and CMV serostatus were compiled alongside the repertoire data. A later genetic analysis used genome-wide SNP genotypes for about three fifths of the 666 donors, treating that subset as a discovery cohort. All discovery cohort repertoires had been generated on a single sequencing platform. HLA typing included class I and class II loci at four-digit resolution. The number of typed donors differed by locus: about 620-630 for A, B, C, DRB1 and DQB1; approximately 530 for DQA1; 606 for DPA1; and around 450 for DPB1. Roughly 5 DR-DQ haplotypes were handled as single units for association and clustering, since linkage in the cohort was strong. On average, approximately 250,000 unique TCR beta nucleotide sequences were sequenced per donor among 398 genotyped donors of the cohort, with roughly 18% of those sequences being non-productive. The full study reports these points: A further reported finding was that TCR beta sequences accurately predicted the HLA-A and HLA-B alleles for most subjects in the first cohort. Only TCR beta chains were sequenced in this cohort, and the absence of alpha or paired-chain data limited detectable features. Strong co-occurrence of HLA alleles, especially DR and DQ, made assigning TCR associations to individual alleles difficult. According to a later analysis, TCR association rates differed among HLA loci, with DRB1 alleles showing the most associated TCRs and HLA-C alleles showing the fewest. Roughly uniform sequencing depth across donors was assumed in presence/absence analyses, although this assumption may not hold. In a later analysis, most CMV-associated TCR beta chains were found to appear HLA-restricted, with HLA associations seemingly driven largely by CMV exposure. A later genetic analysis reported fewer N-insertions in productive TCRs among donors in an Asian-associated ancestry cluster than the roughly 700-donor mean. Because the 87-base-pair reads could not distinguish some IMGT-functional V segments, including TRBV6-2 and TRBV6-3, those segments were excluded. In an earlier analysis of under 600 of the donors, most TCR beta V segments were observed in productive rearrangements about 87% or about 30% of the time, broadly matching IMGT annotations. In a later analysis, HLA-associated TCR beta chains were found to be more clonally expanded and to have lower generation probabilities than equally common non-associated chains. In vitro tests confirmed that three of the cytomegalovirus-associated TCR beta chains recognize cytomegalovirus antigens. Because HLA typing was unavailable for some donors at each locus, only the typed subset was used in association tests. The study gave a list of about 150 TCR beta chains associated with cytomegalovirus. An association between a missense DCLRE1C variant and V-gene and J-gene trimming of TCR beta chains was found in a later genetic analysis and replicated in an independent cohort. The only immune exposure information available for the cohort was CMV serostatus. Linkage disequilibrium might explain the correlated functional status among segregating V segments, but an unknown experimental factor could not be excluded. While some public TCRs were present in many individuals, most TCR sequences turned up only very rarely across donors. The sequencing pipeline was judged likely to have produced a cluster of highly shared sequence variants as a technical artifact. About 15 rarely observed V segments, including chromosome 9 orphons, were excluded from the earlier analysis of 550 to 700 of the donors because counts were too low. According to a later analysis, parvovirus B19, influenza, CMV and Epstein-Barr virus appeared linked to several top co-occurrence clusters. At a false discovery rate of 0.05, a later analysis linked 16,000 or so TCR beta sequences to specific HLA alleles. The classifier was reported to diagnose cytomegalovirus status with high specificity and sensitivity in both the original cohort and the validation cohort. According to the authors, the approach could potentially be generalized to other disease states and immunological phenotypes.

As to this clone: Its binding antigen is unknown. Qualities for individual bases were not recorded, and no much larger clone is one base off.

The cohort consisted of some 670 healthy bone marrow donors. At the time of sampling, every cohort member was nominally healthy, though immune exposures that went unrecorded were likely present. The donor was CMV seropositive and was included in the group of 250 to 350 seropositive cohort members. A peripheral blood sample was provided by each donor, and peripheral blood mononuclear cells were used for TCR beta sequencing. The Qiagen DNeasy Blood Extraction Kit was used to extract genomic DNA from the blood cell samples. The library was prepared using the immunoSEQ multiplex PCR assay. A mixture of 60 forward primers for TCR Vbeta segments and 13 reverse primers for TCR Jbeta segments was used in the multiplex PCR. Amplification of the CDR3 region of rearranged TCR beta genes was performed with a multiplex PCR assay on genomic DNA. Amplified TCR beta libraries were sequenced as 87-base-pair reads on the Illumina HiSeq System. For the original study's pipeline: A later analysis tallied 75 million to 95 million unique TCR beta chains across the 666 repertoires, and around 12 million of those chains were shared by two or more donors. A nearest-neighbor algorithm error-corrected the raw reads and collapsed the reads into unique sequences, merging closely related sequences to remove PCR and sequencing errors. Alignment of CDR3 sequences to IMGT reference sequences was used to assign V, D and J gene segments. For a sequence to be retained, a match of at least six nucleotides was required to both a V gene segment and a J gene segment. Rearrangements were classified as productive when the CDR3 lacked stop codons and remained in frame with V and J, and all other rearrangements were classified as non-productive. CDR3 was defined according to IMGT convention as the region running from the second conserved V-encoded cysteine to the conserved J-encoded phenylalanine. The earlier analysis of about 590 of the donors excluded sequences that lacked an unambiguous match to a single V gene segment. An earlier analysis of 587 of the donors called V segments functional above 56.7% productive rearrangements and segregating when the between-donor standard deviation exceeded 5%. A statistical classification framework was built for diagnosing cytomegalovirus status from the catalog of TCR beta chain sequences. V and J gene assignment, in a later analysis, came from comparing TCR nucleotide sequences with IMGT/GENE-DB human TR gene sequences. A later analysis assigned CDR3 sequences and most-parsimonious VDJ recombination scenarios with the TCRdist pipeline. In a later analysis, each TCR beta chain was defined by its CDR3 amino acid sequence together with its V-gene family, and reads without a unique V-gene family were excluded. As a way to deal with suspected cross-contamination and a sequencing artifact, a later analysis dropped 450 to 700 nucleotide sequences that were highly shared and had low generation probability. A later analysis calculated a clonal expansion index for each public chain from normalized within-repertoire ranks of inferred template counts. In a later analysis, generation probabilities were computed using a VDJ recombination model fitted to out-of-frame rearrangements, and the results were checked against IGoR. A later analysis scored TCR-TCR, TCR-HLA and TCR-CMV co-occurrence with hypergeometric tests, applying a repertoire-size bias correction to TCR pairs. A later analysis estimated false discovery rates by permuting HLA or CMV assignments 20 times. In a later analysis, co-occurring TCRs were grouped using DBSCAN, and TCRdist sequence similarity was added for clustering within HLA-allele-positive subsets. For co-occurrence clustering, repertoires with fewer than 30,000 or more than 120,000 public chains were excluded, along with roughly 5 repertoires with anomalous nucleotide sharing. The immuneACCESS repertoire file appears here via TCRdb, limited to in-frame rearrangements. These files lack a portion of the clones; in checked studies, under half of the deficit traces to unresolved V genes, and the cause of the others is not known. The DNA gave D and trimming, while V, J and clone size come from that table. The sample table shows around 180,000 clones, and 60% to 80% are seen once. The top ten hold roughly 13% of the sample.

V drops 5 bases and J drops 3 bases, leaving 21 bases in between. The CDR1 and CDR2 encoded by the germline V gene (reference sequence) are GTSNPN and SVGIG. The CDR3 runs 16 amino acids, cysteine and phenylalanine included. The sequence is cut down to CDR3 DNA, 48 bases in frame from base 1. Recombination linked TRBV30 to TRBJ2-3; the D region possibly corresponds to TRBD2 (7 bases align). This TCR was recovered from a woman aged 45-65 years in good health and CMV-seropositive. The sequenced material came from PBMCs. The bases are TGTGCCTGGGGTATGCCTCGCGGGGGCCGGACAGATACGCAGTATTTT. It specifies CAWGMPRGGRTDTQYF.